The 25 T cell receptor beta chains listed next were all sequenced from one sample in a study of OX40 agonist ivuxolimab in advanced cancers. The data were produced by immunoSEQ multiplex PCR, yet TCRdb's version contains in-frame clones alone and is incomplete. Seen here are nearly 65,000 clones, around 90% observed once, and the top ten hold around 4.2%. The sample was CD4+ or CD8+ T cells sorted from blood, taken in a trial of the OX40 agonist ivuxolimab. The receptors originated from an adult with an advanced solid tumor such as melanoma, head and neck, liver or kidney cancer.

The genes are TRBV7-8 and TRBJ2-1; TRBD2 agrees at 7 bases. V was pared by 5 bases and J by 8 bases, with 18 bases of the junction left unmatched. The germline V gene encodes CDR1 SGHVS and CDR2 FQNEAQ. This CDR3 contains 17 residues. The CDR3 is CASSPSGPRGGGHEQFF. In nucleotides, the CDR3 is TGTGCCAGCAGCCCGAGCGGGCCCCGCGGGGGAGGACATGAGCAGTTCTTC. The full variable domain, in which reference TRBV7-8 and TRBJ2-1 provide the parts outside the CDR3, is GAGVSQSPRYKVAKRGQDVALRCDPISGHVSLFWYQQALGQGPEFLTYFQNEAQLDKSGLPSDRFFAERPEGSVSTLKIQRTQQEDSAVYLCASSPSGPRGGGHEQFFGPGTRLTVL.

This clone was counted once. V and J are TRBV4-3 and TRBJ2-7, with no clear D. V shed 0 bases and J shed 0 bases, with 6 bases lying between them. CDR1 and CDR2 (germline): LGHNA, YSLEER. The CDR3 spans 14 residues. DNA for the CDR3: TGCGCCAGCAGCCAAGACAGTTTCTCCTACGAGCAGTACTTC. Protein sequence: CASSQDSFSYEQYF.

The genes are TRBV11-2 and TRBJ2-5; TRBD2 matches 11 bases. After removal of 0 bases from V and 0 bases from J, the junction contained 3 bases not matched to a gene. CDR1 and CDR2 (germline): SGHAT, FQNNGV. The CDR3 has 17 amino acids. CDR3 in amino acids: CASSLELAGAYQETQYF. The CDR3 DNA follows: TGTGCCAGCAGCTTAGAACTAGCGGGGGCGTACCAAGAGACCCAGTACTTC.

The chain couples TRBV28 to TRBJ2-3; D ambiguous. The germline CDR1 and CDR2 sequences are MDHEN and SYDVKM. The germline V and J ends were trimmed by 6 bases and 1 base, with 11 bases remaining between them. This CDR3 is built from 14 residues. Here the CDR3 DNA reads TGTGCCAGCAGACCTCCCTGGGGCACAGATACGCAGTATTTT. Residues: CASRPPWGTDTQYF.

This sequence joins TRBV4-1 and TRBJ2-5; possible D gene TRBD1, 6 bases. The CDR3 loop spans 18 amino acids. V was shortened by 3 bases and J by 0 bases, with 20 bases between the two germline ends. CDR1 and CDR2 from the germline V gene are MGHRA and YSYEKL. The DNA for the CDR3 is TGCGCCAGCAGCCACCCAGAAACAGGGAAGGAGGACCAAGAGACCCAGTACTTC. Encoded protein: CASSHPETGKEDQETQYF.

The chain joins TRBV28 to TRBJ2-7; D is perhaps TRBD2 (5 bases). Trimming pared 5 bases from V and 3 bases from J, leaving 14 bases between. The CDR3 sequence is 14 residues long. CDR1 and CDR2 (germline): MDHEN, SYDVKM. The CDR3 region has the DNA TGTGCCAGCAGTGATTCCGTGGCGGGCTACGAGCAGTACTTC. It codes for CASSDSVAGYEQYF.

The chain carries TRBV19 and TRBJ2-1; 8 bases are a match to TRBD2. J lost 4 bases, V lost 8 bases, and 4 bases had no gene match. CDR1 and CDR2 from the germline V gene are LNHDA and SQIVND (reference sequence). The CDR3 runs 13 residues. CDR3 sequence: CASHSGEYNEQFF. The CDR3 DNA sequence: TGTGCCAGTCATAGCGGGGAATACAATGAGCAGTTCTTC.

The chain is built from TRBV4-1 and TRBJ2-3, with D possibly matching TRBD2 (6 bases). Germline V gives CDR1 MGHRA, CDR2 YSYEKL. The V gene lost 4 bases and the J gene lost 1 base, with 15 bases spanning the gap. CDR3 size: 16 residues. The CDR3 region has the DNA TGCGCCAGCAGCCTCCCGGCTAGCGACGGCACAGATACGCAGTATTTT. Protein: CASSLPASDGTDTQYF.

The rearrangement uses TRBV10-2 and TRBJ2-7; possible D gene TRBD1, 5 bases. The CDR3 has 13 residues. Trimming removed 10 bases at V and 0 bases at J, with 13 bases between. Germline loops: CDR1 WSHSY, CDR2 SAAADI. CDR3 bases: TGCGCCACCGGGTCAGGGAACTCCTACGAGCAGTACGTC. It encodes CATGSGNSYEQYV.

A few counts support this clone. The gene calls are TRBV30 and TRBJ1-2; unclear D gene. V dropped 8 bases and J dropped 2 bases, with 18 bases sitting between them. The germline V gene has CDR1 GTSNPN and CDR2 SVGIG (reference sequence). There are 14 residues in the CDR3. CDR3 residues: CATNPLAPNYGYTF. CDR3 sequence (DNA): TGTGCCACGAACCCGCTGGCCCCAAACTATGGCTACACCTTC.

CDR3 loop: CASSLGVGAADTQYF. For the CDR3, the DNA is TGTGCCAGCAGTTTAGGGGTTGGGGCGGCGGATACGCAGTATTTT. This chain connects TRBV28 to TRBJ2-3; perhaps TRBD1 as D (5 bases). The germline gives CDR1 MDHEN, CDR2 SYDVKM. V lost 2 bases and J lost 6, with 15 bases in between. The CDR3 extends over 15 amino acids. Full variable domain (rest looked up from reference TRBV28 and TRBJ2-3): DVKVTQSSRYLVKRTGEKVFLECVQDMDHENMFWYRQDPGLGLRLIYFSYDVKMKEKGDIPEGYSVSREKKERFSLILESASTNQTSMYLCASSLGVGAADTQYFGPGTRLTVL.

The chain uses TRBV7-9 and TRBJ2-7; 12 bases are shared with TRBD2. This CDR3 has 15 residues. The V gene end was trimmed by 5 bases and the J gene end by 7 bases; junction bases not matched to a gene: 9. Germline V CDR1 and CDR2: SEHNR, FQNEAQ (reference sequence). The CDR3 region has the DNA TGTGCCAGCAGCGACCGACTAGCGGGGGTTGAAGAGCAGTACGTC. It specifies CASSDRLAGVEEQYV.

This chain connects TRBV28 to TRBJ2-4, with no clear D. V was trimmed by 3 bases and J by 0 bases, leaving 6 bases between them. Looked up from germline, CDR1 is MDHEN and CDR2 is SYDVKM. This CDR3 contains 14 residues. The CDR3 bases are TGTGCCAGCAGTTTTAGGTTAGCCAAAAACATTCAGTACTTC. Translation gives CASSFRLAKNIQYF.

V gene TRBV18 combines with J gene TRBJ2-1, with no clear D. CDR3 length: 11 amino acids. CDR1 is KGHSH and CDR2 is LQKENI in the germline V gene. V was clipped by 4 bases and J by 8 bases, with 6 bases between them. The CDR3 protein is CASSLRHEQFF. The CDR3 DNA sequence: TGTGCCAGCTCACTGAGGCATGAGCAGTTCTTC.

This chain links TRBV2 with TRBJ1-2, with 11 bases identical to TRBD1. This CDR3 comprises 14 residues. Germline V gene lookup returns CDR1 SNHLY and CDR2 FYNNEI. V was pared by 6 bases and J by 8 bases, with 8 bases of the junction left unmatched. The CDR3 DNA sequence: TGTGCCAGCAGCGCTGGACAGGGGGCGCACGGCTACACCTTC. Its protein is CASSAGQGAHGYTF.

The gene calls are TRBV14 and TRBJ2-2, with D tentatively TRBD2 (6 bases). This CDR3 contains 15 residues. The ends were cut back, 4 bases at V and 2 bases at J, with 11 bases in the middle. CDR1 is SGHDN and CDR2 is FVKESK in the germline V gene. CDR3 DNA: TGTGCCAGCAGCCTGCACGGGGGAAACACCGGGGAGCTGTTTTTT. This sequence encodes CASSLHGGNTGELFF. The complete variable domain, with remaining parts taken from reference TRBV14 and TRBJ2-2, reads EAGVTQFPSHSVIEKGQTVTLRCDPISGHDNLYWYRRVMGKEIKFLLHFVKESKQDESGMPNNRFLAERTGGTYSTLKVQPAELEDSGVYFCASSLHGGNTGELFFGEGSRLTVL.

This chain connects TRBV6-5 to TRBJ1-1; TRBD1 aligns across 9 bases. CDR1 and CDR2 from the germline V gene are MNHEY and SVGAGI. The CDR3 has 16 amino acids. V lost 2 bases and J lost 3; bases outside the gene matches: 7. The CDR3 bases are TGTGCCAGCAGTTACGAGCCGGGACAGGGAGACACTGAAGCTTTCTTT. Its translation is CASSYEPGQGDTEAFF.

This clone was found a few times. Additional DNA sequences in this sample encode the identical CDR3. The chain carries TRBV13 and TRBJ2-7; 8 bases are a match to TRBD1. The germline V gene encodes CDR1 PRHDT and CDR2 FYEKMQ (reference sequence). Trimming took 1 base from V and 1 from J; bases not matched to a gene: 3. This CDR3 region has 15 residues. The DNA of the CDR3 is TGTGCCAGCAGCTTAGCGGGGACAGGTTCCTACGAGCAGTACTTC. It yields the protein CASSLAGTGSYEQYF.

The chain couples TRBV28 to TRBJ2-7; D unclear. The CDR3 has 13 residues. The germline V and J ends were trimmed by 5 bases and 3 bases, with 11 bases remaining between them. CDR1 MDHEN and CDR2 SYDVKM come from the germline V gene. CDR3: CASSTGLDYEQYF. The CDR3 bases are TGTGCCAGCAGTACGGGCCTAGACTACGAGCAGTACTTC.

The chain carries TRBV9 and TRBJ2-1, with 8 bases lining up with TRBD2. V lost 0 bases, J lost 9 bases, and 5 bases stayed unmatched. Germline V gives CDR1 SGDLS, CDR2 YYNGEE. This CDR3 comprises 14 residues. The CDR3 region has the DNA TGTGCCAGCAGCGTAGGAGGGGGACTAGTTGAGCAGTTCTTC. Translating gives CASSVGGGLVEQFF. Combining the CDR3 with reference TRBV9 and TRBJ2-1 gives the whole variable domain DSGVTQTPKHLITATGQRVTLRCSPRSGDLSVYWYQQSLDQGLQFLIQYYNGEERAKGNILERFSAQQFPDLHSELNLSSLELGDSALYFCASSVGGGLVEQFFGPGTRLTVL.

The chain combines TRBV9 with TRBJ1-4, with D possibly TRBD1 on 5 matching bases. CDR1 SGDLS and CDR2 YYNGEE come from the germline V gene. The CDR3 sequence is 16 residues long. V lost 0 bases and J lost 6, with 15 bases in between. CDR3 loop: CASSVVGEGEHEKLFF. In nucleotides, the CDR3 is TGTGCCAGCAGCGTAGTTGGGGAAGGGGAACATGAAAAACTGTTTTTT.

The chain joins TRBV6-1 to TRBJ1-4; no reliable D call. The ends were cut back, 0 bases at V and 7 bases at J, with 15 bases in the middle. The germline gives CDR1 MNHNS, CDR2 SASEGT. The CDR3 is 16 residues long. CDR3 protein: CASSEAVVAAGEKLFF. CDR3 in DNA: TGTGCCAGCAGTGAAGCAGTGGTCGCGGCGGGTGAAAAACTGTTTTTT.

V and J are TRBV27 and TRBJ2-1; TRBD2 agrees at 9 bases. V lost 0 bases and J lost 5; bases outside the gene matches: 5. CDR3 length equals 16 residues. Germline assignment: CDR1 MNHEY and CDR2 SMNVEV (reference sequence). CDR3: CASSLSSSGAHNEQFF. CDR3 coding DNA: TGTGCCAGCAGTTTATCGTCTAGCGGGGCCCACAATGAGCAGTTCTTC.

This chain uses TRBV30 with TRBJ1-1, with D possibly matching TRBD1 (5 bases). Deletions cut 3 bases from V and 7 bases from J, with 12 bases between. Germline CDR1 and CDR2: GTSNPN and SVGIG (reference sequence). This CDR3 is built from 12 residues. CDR3 coding DNA: TGTGCCTGGAGACATCAGGGCCTTGAAGCTTTCTTT. Translating it yields CAWRHQGLEAFF.

The chain joins TRBV4-2 to TRBJ2-1; TRBD1 is a possible D gene (7 bases). Deletions cut 0 bases from V and 6 bases from J, with 15 bases between. The V gene's germline CDR1 is LGHNA and CDR2 YNFKEQ. This CDR3 is built from 16 residues. Here the CDR3 DNA reads TGTGCCAGCAGCCAAGATAGGAGGGGGCTCGGCAATGAGCAGTTCTTC. Residues: CASSQDRRGLGNEQFF.